Listed below are T cell receptor beta chains from one sample, sequenced in a study of CD8 T cells in Susac syndrome. TCRdb independently ran MiXCR on the immunoSEQ multiplex PCR reads; one entry per CDR3 protein. The repertoire holds 150,000 to 200,000 distinct CDR3 sequences, over 85% seen once, with more than 0.13% in the top ten. The sequenced sample consisted of CD4+ T cells from PBMCs. Source of these receptors: a human donor in good health. Both conserved end residues are part of each CDR3. D genes are given only for firm matches. The listing skips clone size in some rows; elsewhere it reads once, few, many or a size class.

J | size | V | D | CDR3 | DNA
TRBJ1-5 | NA | TRBV20-1 | TRBD1 | CSAATGQDSNQPQHF | TGCAGTGCTGCCACAGGACAGGATAGCAATCAGCCCCAGCATTTT
TRBJ2-7 | once | TRBV3-1 | NA | CASSFRDTAREQYF | TGTGCCAGCAGTTTCCGGGACACCGCCCGCGAGCAGTACTTC
TRBJ2-2 | once | TRBV5-1 | NA | CASSAGWGAHTGELFF | TGCGCCAGCAGCGCAGGATGGGGGGCCCACACCGGGGAGCTGTTTTTT
TRBJ1-5 | NA | TRBV18 | NA | CASSPLGNSNQPQHF | TGTGCCAGCTCACCACTGGGGAATAGCAATCAGCCCCAGCATTTT
TRBJ2-5 | NA | TRBV5-4 | TRBD2 | CASSLPSGGVETQYF | TGTGCCAGCAGCTTGCCTAGCGGGGGGGTGGAGACCCAGTACTTC
TRBJ2-2 | NA | TRBV5-4 | TRBD2 | CASSPGGTSITGELFF | TGTGCCAGCAGCCCAGGGGGGACTAGCATCACCGGGGAGCTGTTTTTT
TRBJ2-7 | NA | TRBV3-1 | NA | CASSQVLWSYEQYF | TGTGCCAGCAGCCAAGTTCTATGGTCCTACGAGCAGTACTTC
TRBJ2-3 | NA | TRBV3-1 | NA | CASSQGGTDTQYF | TGTGCCAGCAGCCAAGGGGGCACAGATACGCAGTATTTT
TRBJ1-6 | NA | TRBV25-1 | TRBD1 | CASSALRDRGYSPLHF | TGTGCCAGCAGTGCACTCCGGGACAGGGGTTATTCACCCCTCCACTTT
TRBJ2-2 | NA | TRBV5-1 | NA | CASSLAPDGTGELFF | TGCGCCAGCAGCTTGGCTCCCGATGGGACCGGGGAGCTGTTTTTT
TRBJ2-7 | NA | TRBV12-3/TRBV12-4 | TRBD1 | CASSPRTGGSYEQYF | TGTGCCAGCAGTCCCCGGACAGGGGGCTCCTACGAGCAGTACTTC
TRBJ2-7 | NA | TRBV2 | TRBD1 | CASRGDRAGEQYF | TGTGCCAGCAGGGGGGACAGGGCCGGCGAGCAGTACTTC
TRBJ1-2 | NA | TRBV7-3 | TRBD1 | CASSSAGTGYGYTF | TGTGCCAGCAGCTCAGCCGGGACAGGCTATGGCTACACCTTC
TRBJ1-1 | NA | TRBV5-1 | NA | CASSLTGTPNTEAFF | TGCGCCAGCAGCTTGACCGGGACACCGAACACTGAAGCTTTCTTT
TRBJ1-2 | NA | TRBV19 | NA | CASSYRDRGYTF | TGTGCCAGTAGTTACAGGGACCGTGGCTACACCTTC
TRBJ1-6 | NA | TRBV12-3/TRBV12-4 | TRBD1 | CASSLVGNRGFNSPLHF | TGTGCCAGCAGTTTAGTGGGGAACAGGGGATTCAATTCACCCCTCCACTTT
TRBJ1-2 | NA | TRBV19 | NA | CASSIGWTGGGYTF | TGTGCCAGTAGTATCGGGTGGACGGGCGGCGGCTACACCTTC
TRBJ1-2 | NA | TRBV12-3/TRBV12-4 | TRBD1 | CASSKGQGSYGYTF | TGTGCCAGCAGCAAAGGACAGGGGTCCTATGGCTACACCTTC
TRBJ1-1 | NA | TRBV19 | NA | CASSLGREAFF | TGTGCCAGTAGTTTAGGCCGTGAAGCTTTCTTT
TRBJ2-3 | NA | TRBV3-1 | NA | CASSQWVGTDTQYF | TGTGCCAGCAGCCAATGGGTGGGCACAGATACGCAGTATTTT
TRBJ2-7 | NA | TRBV15 | NA | CATSRDPVRSSYEQYF | TGTGCCACCAGCAGAGATCCGGTCAGGAGCTCCTACGAGCAGTACTTC
TRBJ2-2 | NA | TRBV3-1 | NA | CASSPSSRTGELFF | TGTGCCAGCAGCCCTTCTAGCCGCACCGGGGAGCTGTTTTTT
TRBJ2-2 | NA | TRBV7-9 | TRBD2 | CASNPMAGDGELFF | TGTGCCAGCAACCCCATGGCGGGGGACGGGGAGCTGTTTTTT
TRBJ1-3 | NA | TRBV5-1 | TRBD1 | CASSSGQGARGNTIYF | TGCGCCAGCAGCTCGGGACAGGGGGCGCGGGGAAACACCATATATTTT
TRBJ2-3 | NA | TRBV5-1 | NA | CASSFSVGTDTQYF | TGCGCCAGCAGCTTTAGCGTGGGCACAGATACGCAGTATTTT
TRBJ2-1 | NA | TRBV9 | TRBD2 | CASSERLANEQFF | TGTGCCAGCAGCGAGAGACTAGCGAATGAGCAGTTCTTC
TRBJ2-3 | NA | TRBV20-1 | NA | CSASIRLVGADTQYF | TGCAGTGCTAGCATCCGGCTAGTGGGGGCAGATACGCAGTATTTT
TRBJ1-6 | NA | TRBV3-1 | NA | CASSQQGTLHF | TGTGCCAGCAGCCAACAGGGGACCCTCCACTTT
TRBJ2-7 | NA | TRBV7-2 | NA | CASSLVGYGSYEQYF | TGTGCCAGCAGCTTAGTTGGTTACGGCTCCTACGAGCAGTACTTC
TRBJ2-7 | once | TRBV6-5 | NA | CASSYRETGRGEQYF | TGTGCCAGCAGTTACCGGGAGACAGGGAGGGGCGAGCAGTACTTC
TRBJ1-4 | NA | TRBV28 | NA | CASNPGNEKLFF | TGTGCCAGCAACCCAGGGAATGAAAAACTGTTTTTT
TRBJ2-5 | once | TRBV5-4 | TRBD2 | CASSLEAGGPQETQYF | TGTGCCAGCAGCTTGGAGGCGGGGGGCCCCCAAGAGACCCAGTACTTC
TRBJ2-1 | NA | TRBV9 | NA | CASSPQLDSYNEQFF | TGTGCCAGCAGCCCCCAGCTGGACTCCTACAATGAGCAGTTCTTC
TRBJ2-1 | NA | TRBV12-5 | TRBD2 | CASGPLVGLAQVEQFF | TGTGCTAGTGGTCCTCTTGTAGGACTAGCGCAAGTTGAGCAGTTCTTC
TRBJ2-5 | NA | TRBV3-1 | TRBD2 | CASSASVAGGAETQYF | TGTGCCAGCAGCGCCTCGGTAGCGGGGGGGGCGGAGACCCAGTACTTC
TRBJ2-3 | NA | TRBV11-2 | TRBD2 | CASSSQRGRGDTQYF | TGTGCCAGCAGCTCCCAGCGGGGGAGAGGAGATACGCAGTATTTT
TRBJ2-7 | NA | TRBV9 | NA | CASSPQVSKLHEQYF | TGTGCCAGCAGCCCCCAAGTAAGCAAGCTCCACGAGCAGTACTTC
TRBJ1-6 | NA | TRBV2 | NA | CASSKTAQGPVGNSPLHF | TGTGCCAGCAGTAAGACCGCTCAGGGTCCGGTCGGGAATTCACCCCTCCACTTT
TRBJ1-3 | once | TRBV9 | NA | CASSVSRYSGNTIYF | TGTGCCAGCAGCGTCAGCAGGTACTCTGGAAACACCATATATTTT
TRBJ2-7 | NA | TRBV5-1 | TRBD1 | CASSFNPPGQGFEQYF | TGCGCCAGCAGCTTCAACCCTCCGGGACAGGGGTTCGAGCAGTACTTC
TRBJ1-2 | NA | TRBV10-3 | NA | CAISDSLGDHGYTF | TGTGCCATCAGTGACAGCTTAGGGGACCATGGCTACACCTTC